The following is a T cell receptor beta chain sequence with its context. The CDR3 sequence is 13 residues long. In germline, CDR1 is MNHEY, CDR2 SMNVEV (reference sequence). Trimming removed 7 bases from V and 8 bases from J; junction bases left unmatched: 10. This record belongs to a study of blood T cell repertoires in COVID-19. Study at large: Specimens from acute and convalescent COVID-19 originated in the United States, Italy and Spain. The cDNA or gDNA used as material had been derived from T cells, B-cell-depleted T cells, or PBMCs.

Per the original data handling: Reference gene primer amplification yielded estimated nucleated cell counts. The data were produced by immunoSEQ multiplex PCR, yet TCRdb's version contains in-frame clones alone and is incomplete. Clonal size and the V and J genes are those of that table, whereas D and trimming came from the DNA. Found here are around 150,000 clones, over 80% of them singletons; the top ten hold about 10%. The rearrangement links TRBV27 to TRBJ1-2; 7 nucleotides agree with TRBD1. The sequencing input was peripheral blood. This TCR was sampled from a woman older than 75 with active or convalescent COVID-19. CDR3 bases: TGTGCCAGCAAAGGGGGCGCCCCGGCGGGCTACACCTTC. Translated: CASKGGAPAGYTF.